These 30 T cell receptor beta chains share one sample of origin, sequenced in a study of cytomegalovirus exposure and HLA in healthy donors. Clones were sequenced by immunoSEQ multiplex PCR, and TCRdb holds only the in-frame ones, with some missing. The sample holds about 110,000 clones, about 92% seen once. Sequencing was carried out using PBMCs. All receptors derive from a woman in her late teens or twenties in good health and CMV-seronegative.

This chain uses TRBV18 with TRBJ1-1; the D is unclear. From germline, CDR1 is KGHSH and CDR2 LQKENI. The CDR3 sequence is 12 residues long. Deletions cut 2 bases from V and 5 bases from J, with 6 bases between. CDR3 DNA sequence: TGTGCCAGCTCACCAAAGCAAACTGAAGCTTTCTTT. It codes for CASSPKQTEAFF.

V and J are TRBV29-1 and TRBJ2-5; 8 bases agree with TRBD1. Germline CDR1 SQVTM, CDR2 ANQGSEA. The ends lost 2 bases at V and 4 bases at J; junction bases unmatched: 9. This CDR3 is 15 amino acids long. CDR3 amino acids: CSVERSGGVGETQYF. CDR3 coding DNA: TGCAGCGTTGAACGTTCAGGGGGCGTAGGAGAGACCCAGTACTTC.

The chain combines TRBV2 with TRBJ1-1; TRBD1 matches 7 bases. This CDR3 has 16 amino acids. J gave up 7 bases and V 0 bases, and 11 bases lay outside the gene matches. CDR1 and CDR2 (germline): SNHLY, FYNNEI. CDR3 amino acids: CASSEALQGGIGEAFF. CDR3 bases: TGTGCCAGCAGTGAAGCGCTTCAGGGGGGCATCGGTGAAGCTTTCTTT.

The chain carries TRBV4-1 and TRBJ1-5; 11 positions agree with TRBD1. The germline V gene has CDR1 MGHRA and CDR2 YSYEKL. Losses at the gene ends were 0 bases for V and 7 bases for J; bases not matched to a gene: 11. CDR3 length: 18 residues. The CDR3 sequence is CASSQDPGTGGTSQPQHF. The CDR3 nucleotides read TGCGCCAGCAGCCAAGACCCAGGGACAGGGGGGACGAGCCAGCCCCAGCATTTT.

The chain uses TRBV4-3 and TRBJ2-1, with 12 bases matching TRBD2. The germline V gene encodes CDR1 LGHNA and CDR2 YSLEER. The CDR3 runs 17 residues. Germline trimming cut 4 bases from V and 7 bases from J; bases unmatched to any gene: 11. In DNA, the CDR3 is TGCGCCAGCAGCCTTCGGACTAGCGGGATCGGGGTAAATGAGCAGTTCTTC. This encodes CASSLRTSGIGVNEQFF.

The J gene is TRBJ2-7, the V gene TRBV7-2; 13 bases are shared with TRBD2. Germline CDR1 is SGHTA and CDR2 is FQGNSA. Trimming cost V 4 bases and J 3 bases; bases outside gene matches: 12. The CDR3 has 18 amino acids. CDR3 in amino acids: CASSSPSPGLAGLYEQYF. The CDR3 nucleotides read TGTGCCAGCAGCTCTCCTAGTCCGGGACTAGCGGGGCTCTACGAGCAGTACTTC.

The chain uses TRBV28 and TRBJ1-5, with 8 bases identical to TRBD1. The CDR3 is 15 amino acids. The V gene's germline CDR1 is MDHEN and CDR2 SYDVKM. The trim removed 1 base at V and 7 bases at J, leaving 6 bases unmatched. As DNA, the CDR3 is TGTGCCAGCAGTTTATATGGACAGGGTCTCCAGCCCCAGCATTTT. Translated, it gives CASSLYGQGLQPQHF.

The rearrangement uses TRBV18 and TRBJ1-1; the match to TRBD1 covers 8 bases. J was trimmed by 4 bases and V by 6 bases; bases with no gene match: 10. Germline lookup yields CDR1 KGHSH and CDR2 LQKENI. The CDR3 is 15 amino acids. The CDR3 DNA sequence: TGTGCCAGCTCCGTCGCGGACAGGGAGTTCACTGAAGCTTTCTTT. Translating it yields CASSVADREFTEAFF.

This rearrangement joins TRBV6-4 to TRBJ2-1; 10 bases match TRBD1. CDR1 MRHNA and CDR2 SNTAGT come from the germline V gene. The CDR3 has 15 amino acids. With V trimmed by 4 bases and J by 7 bases, 7 bases remained unmatched. CDR3 region: CASSGFGQGGNEQFF. The CDR3 region has the DNA TGTGCCAGCAGTGGTTTCGGACAGGGGGGGAATGAGCAGTTCTTC.

J is TRBJ2-1 and V is TRBV6-4; TRBD2 is a possible D gene (6 bases). This CDR3 is 12 amino acids long. The V gene lost 3 bases and the J gene lost 9 bases, with 9 bases spanning the gap. The V gene's germline CDR1 is MRHNA and CDR2 SNTAGT. This CDR3 reads CASSEGGREQFF. In DNA, the CDR3 is TGTGCCAGCAGTGAGGGAGGTCGTGAGCAGTTCTTC.

CDR3 in amino acids: CASSPSTGVNEKLFF. The CDR3 bases are TGTGCCAGCAGCCCATCTACAGGGGTGAATGAAAAACTGTTTTTT. The chain employs TRBV7-2 and TRBJ1-4, with TRBD1 identical over 7 bases. The germline V gene encodes CDR1 SGHTA and CDR2 FQGNSA. CDR3 length: 15 amino acids. V shed 5 bases and J 5 bases; nucleotides not matched to a gene: 8.

The chain couples TRBV10-1 to TRBJ1-1; 10 nucleotides line up with TRBD1. The CDR3 contains 13 residues. Per the germline V gene, CDR1 is WNHNN and CDR2 is SYGVQD (reference sequence). The V and J ends lost 6 bases and 4 bases, in that order; junction bases with no gene match: 2. Written as DNA, the CDR3 is TGCGCCAGCAGGGGACAGGGGACCACTGAAGCTTTCTTT. This gives the protein CASRGQGTTEAFF.

The gene calls are TRBV13 and TRBJ1-1, with 8 bases matching TRBD1. CDR3 length equals 15 residues. The trim removed 4 bases at V and 2 bases at J, leaving 6 bases unmatched. Germline CDR1 is PRHDT and CDR2 is FYEKMQ (reference sequence). The CDR3 region is CASSSWTGTNTEAFF. In DNA, the CDR3 is TGTGCCAGCAGCTCCTGGACAGGGACTAACACTGAAGCTTTCTTT.

This chain links TRBV18 with TRBJ2-1; TRBD2 matches 7 bases. V was clipped by 7 bases and J by 8 bases; unmatched bases: 11. CDR1 is KGHSH, CDR2 LQKENI, per germline. This CDR3 has 14 amino acids. The CDR3 region has the DNA TGTGCCAGCTGGGCCGGGGAGGGCCTGTATGAGCAGTTCTTC. Translated, it gives CASWAGEGLYEQFF.

This clone was seen more than once but under ten times. V usage is TRBV5-8 and J usage is TRBJ1-6; D gene uncertain. Trimming removed 5 bases at V and 6 bases at J, with 12 bases between. CDR1 is SGHTS, CDR2 YDEGEE, per germline. The CDR3 totals 14 residues. CDR3 nucleotide sequence: TGTGCCAGCAGAACACGGGGTGGTAATTCACCCCTCCACTTT. It codes for CASRTRGGNSPLHF.

This CDR3 reads CASSEAYSSYEQYF. The CDR3 region has the DNA TGTGCCAGCAGTGAAGCGTACAGCTCCTACGAGCAGTACTTC. The chain joins TRBV6-1 to TRBJ2-7, with D hard to call. The CDR3 contains 14 residues. CDR1 and CDR2 from the germline V gene are MNHNS and SASEGT. The V end lost 0 bases, the J end lost 0 bases, and 6 bases lay between the germline ends.

This chain uses TRBV5-1 with TRBJ2-5, with D tentatively TRBD2 (7 bases). The CDR3 totals 15 residues. V gave up 3 bases and J gave up 5 bases, with 17 bases separating them. CDR1 is SGHRS and CDR2 is YFSETQ in the germline V gene. CDR3: CASSSGGGGQETQYF. In DNA form, the CDR3 reads TGCGCCAGCAGCTCTGGAGGGGGGGGCCAGGAGACCCAGTACTTC.

This clone appeared a few times. The chain recombines TRBV7-6 with TRBJ2-5; TRBD1 agrees at 11 bases. Germline V CDR1 and CDR2: SGHVS, FNYEAQ. The ends lost 5 bases at V and 2 bases at J; junction bases unmatched: 4. The CDR3 is 15 residues long. The CDR3, as DNA: TGTGCCAGCAGCCGGGGACAGGGGGGGCAAGAGACCCAGTACTTC. Translating gives CASSRGQGGQETQYF.

This clone was observed a few times. The chain recombines TRBV18 with TRBJ2-7; D is possibly TRBD2 (5 bases). This CDR3 comprises 14 residues. The germline CDR1 and CDR2 sequences are KGHSH and LQKENI. V was trimmed by 5 bases and J by 6 bases, leaving 17 bases between them. In nucleotides, the CDR3 is TGTGCCAGCTCAGCCGCCGGCGAGGGCTCCGAGCAGTACTTC. It is translated as CASSAAGEGSEQYF.

The rearrangement joins TRBV5-6 to TRBJ2-7; possibly TRBD2 for D (5 bases). The CDR3 consists of 15 residues. Trimming removed 0 bases from V and 12 bases from J, with 22 bases in between. Germline CDR1 reads SGHDT; CDR2 reads YYEEEE. The CDR3 DNA reads as TGTGCCAGCAGCTTGGGCCCTAAAGACATGTCCGAGGGGTACTTC. The encoded protein is CASSLGPKDMSEGYF.

The rearrangement links TRBV28 to TRBJ1-2, with D maybe TRBD1 (6 bases). Germline V gene sequence: CDR1 MDHEN, CDR2 SYDVKM. The CDR3 extends over 12 amino acids. V lost 5 bases to trimming and J lost 5 bases, with 9 bases between them. The CDR3 protein is CASSVGTYGYTF. The DNA of the CDR3 is TGTGCCAGCAGTGTAGGGACATATGGCTACACCTTC.

This clone was seen once. The chain is built from TRBV6-5 and TRBJ1-6, with D perhaps TRBD1 (6 bases). Germline V gives CDR1 MNHEY, CDR2 SVGAGI. This CDR3 is built from 14 residues. V shed 7 bases and J shed 10 bases, with 17 bases lying between them. CDR3 amino acids: CASKVEQGRSPLHF. The CDR3 DNA is TGTGCCAGCAAGGTTGAACAGGGACGGTCACCCCTCCACTTT.

The chain combines TRBV29-1 with TRBJ1-1; tentatively, D is TRBD1 (5 bases). Trimming pared 6 bases from V and 5 bases from J, leaving 13 bases between. CDR1 SQVTM and CDR2 ANQGSEA come from the germline V gene. This CDR3 spans 12 amino acids. This CDR3 reads CSVMRGGTEAFF. The CDR3 bases are TGCAGCGTCATGCGGGGGGGAACTGAAGCTTTCTTT.

The chain is built from TRBV5-1 and TRBJ2-5; TRBD1 aligns across 8 bases. Trimming at V came to 4 bases and at J to 2 bases, leaving 7 bases not matched to a gene. Looked up from germline, CDR1 is SGHRS and CDR2 is YFSETQ. The CDR3 contains 15 residues. The DNA for the CDR3 is TGCGCCAGCAGCCGCCAGACAGGGGATCAAGAGACCCAGTACTTC. Protein sequence: CASSRQTGDQETQYF.

In the case of this clone: A read error may account for a junction end that differs from germline. The chain uses TRBV18 and TRBJ2-7, with 12 bases fitting TRBD2. This CDR3 is built from 15 residues. The germline CDR1 and CDR2 sequences are KGHSH and LQKENI. CDR3 sequence reads: CASSPTSGSSYGQYF. The DNA for the CDR3 is TGTGCCAGCTCACCGACTAGCGGGAGCTCCTACGGGCAGTACTTC.

This rearrangement joins TRBV4-3 to TRBJ1-5, with 9 nucleotides matching TRBD1. Trimming removed 0 bases from V and 7 bases from J; junction bases left unmatched: 4. CDR1 and CDR2 from the germline V gene are LGHNA and YSLEER. The length of the CDR3 is 15 residues. CDR3 residues: CASSQDGTGLQPQHF. The CDR3 DNA follows: TGCGCCAGCAGCCAAGATGGGACAGGGTTACAGCCCCAGCATTTT.

The chain couples TRBV12-1 to TRBJ1-1; no check of the table's D call, TRBD1, against the DNA was made. TRBV12-1 is deemed a pseudogene. The CDR3 is made up of 18 amino acids. This CDR3 reads CASSHQTDPGTGYTEAFF. In DNA form, the CDR3 reads TGTGCCAGCAGCCACCAAACCGATCCCGGGACAGGGTACACTGAAGCTTTCTTT.

V is TRBV19 and J is TRBJ1-6; no definite D call. The germline CDR1 and CDR2 sequences are LNHDA and SQIVND (reference sequence). The V end lost 6 bases, the J end lost 2 bases, and 11 bases lay between the germline ends. The CDR3 has 15 amino acids. The CDR3 nucleotides read TGTGCCAGTAGGTCGGGGAGGCCCTATAATTCACCCCTCCACTTT. It translates to CASRSGRPYNSPLHF.

The chain recombines TRBV28 with TRBJ1-2, with 9 bases that match TRBD1. V shed 8 bases, J shed 4 bases, and the junction held 17 bases outside the gene matches. Per germline, CDR1 MDHEN and CDR2 SYDVKM. The CDR3 sequence is 17 residues long. CDR3 amino acids: CASPTLSPDRGPYGYTF. The CDR3 region has the DNA TGTGCCAGCCCTACACTTTCCCCGGACAGGGGTCCCTATGGCTACACCTTC.

V gene TRBV2 combines with J gene TRBJ2-1; D may be TRBD1 (7 bases). The CDR3 sequence is 15 residues long. CDR1 and CDR2 (germline): SNHLY, FYNNEI. V lost 6 bases to trimming and J lost 1 base, with 13 bases between them. Here the CDR3 reads CASRDQGGSYNEQFF. The CDR3 coding sequence is TGTGCCAGCAGGGACCAGGGGGGATCCTACAATGAGCAGTTCTTC.